This T cell receptor beta chain comes out of a study of OX40 agonist ivuxolimab in advanced cancers. At the level of the study: Participants averaged approximately 65 years of age (range about 23 to 80) and were roughly 80% male. Study conclusions and caveats: At 0.1 to 3.0 mg/kg, clonal expansion of CD4+ and CD8+ blood T cells had occurred by week 6.

About this clone: Its antigen is as yet unknown. The junction and the germline gene differ at one end; a read error may be behind it.

The assay was immunoSEQ multiplex PCR, and TCRdb's table has in-frame clones only and misses some. The sample comprises 66,000 or so clones, about 85% of which are singletons, and roughly 4% rests with the top ten. This specimen was CD4+ or CD8+ T cells sorted from blood, taken in a trial of the OX40 agonist ivuxolimab. This receptor was identified in an adult with an advanced solid tumor such as melanoma, head and neck, liver or kidney cancer.

CDR3 loop: CAGSLRVENTEAFF. The CDR3 DNA follows: TGTGCCGGCAGTTTAAGGGTGGAGAACACTGAAGCTTTCTTT. The chain joins TRBV27 to TRBJ1-1; D remains ambiguous. The length of the CDR3 is 14 residues. Germline CDR1 and CDR2: MNHEY and SMNVEV (reference sequence).